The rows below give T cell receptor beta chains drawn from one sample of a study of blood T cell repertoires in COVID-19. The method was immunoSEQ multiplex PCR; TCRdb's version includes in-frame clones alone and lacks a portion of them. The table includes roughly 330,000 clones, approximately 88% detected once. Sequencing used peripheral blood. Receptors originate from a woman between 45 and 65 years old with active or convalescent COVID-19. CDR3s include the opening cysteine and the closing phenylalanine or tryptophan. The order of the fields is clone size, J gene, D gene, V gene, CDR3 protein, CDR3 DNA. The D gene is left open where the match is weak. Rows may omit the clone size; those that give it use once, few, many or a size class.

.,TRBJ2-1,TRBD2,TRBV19,CASSKLAGGNNEQFF,TGTGCCAGTAGTAAACTAGCGGGGGGTAACAATGAGCAGTTCTTC
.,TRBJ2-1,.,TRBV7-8,CASSQERVSNEQFF,TGTGCCAGCAGCCAAGAGCGGGTTTCGAATGAGCAGTTCTTC
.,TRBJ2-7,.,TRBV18,CASSPPSSYEQYF,TGTGCCAGCTCACCGCCGAGCTCCTACGAGCAGTACTTC
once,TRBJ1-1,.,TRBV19,CASSIFGQMNTEAFF,TGTGCCAGTAGTATTTTCGGACAGATGAACACTGAAGCTTTCTTT
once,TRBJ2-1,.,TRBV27,CASSTPNRGHEQFF,TGTGCCAGCAGTACTCCAAATCGAGGCCATGAGCAGTTCTTC
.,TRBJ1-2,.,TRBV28,CASSSLGLAGGPRGGYTF,TGTGCCAGCAGTTCCCTAGGACTAGCGGGAGGCCCACGGGGTGGCTACACCTTC
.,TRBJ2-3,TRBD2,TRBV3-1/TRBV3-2,CASSLSGLSTDTQYF,TGTGCCAGCAGTCTTAGCGGGCTCAGCACAGATACGCAGTATTTT
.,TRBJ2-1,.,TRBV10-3,CAISDGGDNEQFF,TGTGCCATCAGTGACGGAGGGGACAATGAGCAGTTCTTC
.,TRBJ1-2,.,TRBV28,CASSLLGGAGYTF,TGTGCCAGCAGTCTACTCGGAGGGGCCGGCTACACCTTC
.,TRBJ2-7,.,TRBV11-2,CASSLPFRSEQYF,TGTGCCAGCAGCTTACCCTTCCGGAGCGAGCAGTACTTC
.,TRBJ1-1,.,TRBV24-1,CATSDPTDSEAFF,TGTGCCACCAGTGATCCTACAGACAGTGAAGCTTTCTTT
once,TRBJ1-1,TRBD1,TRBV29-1,CSVEPWDRGKAFF,TGCAGCGTTGAACCGTGGGACAGGGGAAAAGCTTTCTTT
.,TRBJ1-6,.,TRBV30,CAWSPGSSYNSPLHF,TGTGCCTGGAGTCCTGGTAGCTCCTATAATTCACCCCTCCACTTT
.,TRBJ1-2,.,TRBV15,CATSSREGGGYTF,TGTGCCACCAGTAGCAGGGAAGGGGGTGGCTACACCTTC
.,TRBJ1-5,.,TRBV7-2,CASSLSRNQPQHF,TGTGCCAGCAGCTTATCGCGTAATCAGCCCCAGCATTTT
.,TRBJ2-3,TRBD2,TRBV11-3,CASSLDRAGVSDTQYF,TGTGCCAGCAGCTTAGATCGGGCGGGGGTTTCAGATACGCAGTATTTT
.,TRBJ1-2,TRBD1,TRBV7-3,CASSSTGTGYTF,TGTGCCAGCAGCTCGACAGGGACCGGCTACACCTTC
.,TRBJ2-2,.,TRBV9,CASSPRVGANTGELFF,TGTGCCAGCAGCCCCCGCGTGGGAGCGAACACCGGGGAGCTGTTTTTT
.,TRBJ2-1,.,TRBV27,CASRDLWGPSYNEQFF,TGTGCCAGCAGGGACCTTTGGGGCCCCTCCTACAATGAGCAGTTCTTC
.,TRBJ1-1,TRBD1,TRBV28,CASRGTVHHTEAFF,TGTGCCAGCAGGGGGACAGTCCACCACACTGAAGCTTTCTTT
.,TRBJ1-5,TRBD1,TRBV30,CAWSPGGRSNQPQHF,TGTGCCTGGAGTCCAGGGGGCCGAAGCAATCAGCCCCAGCATTTT
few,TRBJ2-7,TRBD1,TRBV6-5,CASTPDRGGYEQYF,TGTGCCAGCACCCCTGACAGGGGAGGCTACGAGCAGTACTTC
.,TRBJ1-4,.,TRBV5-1,CASSLGSGPRNEKLFF,TGCGCCAGCAGCTTGGGCTCCGGTCCCAGGAATGAAAAACTGTTTTTT
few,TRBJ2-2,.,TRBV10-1,CASRKGRRDGELFF,TGCGCCAGCAGAAAGGGGAGGAGGGACGGGGAGCTGTTTTTT
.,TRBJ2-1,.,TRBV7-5,CARSPGLAEVSPYNEQFF,TGTGCCAGAAGCCCGGGACTAGCTGAGGTTTCCCCCTACAATGAGCAGTTCTTC
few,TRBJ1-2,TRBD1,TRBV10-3,CAISVRQGNAGYTF,TGTGCCATCAGTGTTCGACAGGGGAACGCTGGCTACACCTTC
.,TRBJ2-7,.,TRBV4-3,CASSQESGRTYEQYF,TGCGCCAGCAGCCAAGAATCCGGCAGGACCTACGAGCAGTACTTC
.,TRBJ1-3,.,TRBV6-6,CASSYPRGSGNTIYF,TGTGCCAGCAGTTACCCCAGGGGCTCTGGAAACACCATATATTTT
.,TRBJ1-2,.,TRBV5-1,CASSLEQGRDGYTF,TGCGCCAGCAGCTTGGAGCAGGGGCGGGATGGCTACACCTTC
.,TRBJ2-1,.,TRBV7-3,CASSPGVAGKGEQFF,TGTGCCAGCAGCCCAGGGGTGGCAGGGAAGGGCGAGCAGTTCTTC
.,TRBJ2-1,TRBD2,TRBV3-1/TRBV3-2,CASSRRSGIAGVWFF,TGTGCCAGCAGCCGACGAAGTGGAATAGCGGGAGTTTGGTTCTTC
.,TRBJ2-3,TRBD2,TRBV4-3,CASSQELVGGGTDTQYF,TGCGCCAGCAGCCAAGAATTAGTGGGAGGGGGCACAGATACGCAGTATTTT
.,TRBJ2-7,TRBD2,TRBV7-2,CASSLGSGGYEQYF,TGTGCCAGCAGCTTAGGTAGCGGGGGGTACGAGCAGTACTTC
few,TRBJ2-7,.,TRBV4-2,CASSQDEGVREQYF,TGTGCCAGCAGCCAAGATGAGGGGGTTCGCGAGCAGTACTTC
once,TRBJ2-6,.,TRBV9,CASSGDSGANVLTF,TGTGCCAGCAGCGGAGACTCTGGGGCCAACGTCCTGACTTTC
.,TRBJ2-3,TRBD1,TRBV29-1,CSVEGSWTGVDTQYF,TGCAGCGTTGAAGGCTCTTGGACAGGGGTAGATACGCAGTATTTT
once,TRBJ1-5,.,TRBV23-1,CASSQSCHNSILSRPQHF,TGCGCCAGCAGTCAGTCCTGTCATAACTCCATCCTATCACGGCCCCAGCATTTT
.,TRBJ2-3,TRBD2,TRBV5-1,CASSLAGLAGTDTQYF,TGCGCCAGCAGCTTGGCGGGACTAGCGGGAACAGATACGCAGTATTTT
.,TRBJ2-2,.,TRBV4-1,CASSQGAVFTGELFF,TGCGCCAGCAGCCAAGGAGCGGTGTTCACCGGGGAGCTGTTTTTT
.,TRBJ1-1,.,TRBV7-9,CASSLALGRPSNTEAFF,TGTGCCAGCAGCTTAGCGCTAGGCAGACCTTCGAACACTGAAGCTTTCTTT
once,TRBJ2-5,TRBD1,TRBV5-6,CASSLGDREHYQETQYF,TGTGCCAGCAGCTTGGGGGACAGGGAGCACTACCAAGAGACCCAGTACTTC
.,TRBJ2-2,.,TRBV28,CASRRNTGELFF,TGTGCCTCGAGGAGAAACACCGGGGAGCTGTTTTTT
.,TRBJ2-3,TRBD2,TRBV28,CASSLSGTSGTDTQYF,TGTGCCAGCAGTTTAAGTGGGACTAGCGGCACAGATACGCAGTATTTT
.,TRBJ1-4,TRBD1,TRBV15,CATSRDPPRGQGEKLFF,TGTGCCACCAGCAGAGATCCCCCCAGGGGGCAAGGTGAAAAACTGTTTTTT
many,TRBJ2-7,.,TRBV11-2,CASSLSLDRLNYEQYF,TGTGCCAGCAGCTTATCCTTAGACAGACTTAACTACGAGCAGTACTTC